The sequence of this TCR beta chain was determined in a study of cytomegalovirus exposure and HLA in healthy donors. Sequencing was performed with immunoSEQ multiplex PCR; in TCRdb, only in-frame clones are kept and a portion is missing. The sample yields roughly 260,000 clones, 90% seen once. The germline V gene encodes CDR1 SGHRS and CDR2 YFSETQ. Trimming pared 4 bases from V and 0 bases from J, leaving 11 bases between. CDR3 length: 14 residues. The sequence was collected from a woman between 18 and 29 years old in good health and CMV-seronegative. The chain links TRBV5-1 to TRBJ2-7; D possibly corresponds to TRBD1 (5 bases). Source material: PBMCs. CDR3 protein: CASSPTAFSYEQYF. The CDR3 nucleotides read TGCGCCAGCAGCCCGACAGCCTTCTCCTACGAGCAGTACTTC.